This TCR beta chain was documented in a study of siplizumab effects on memory and regulatory T cells. Looking at the study overall: Siplizumab-treated (about 0.9 ug/mL) and drug-free mixed lymphocyte reactions were paired.

Study results and caveats: In siplizumab conditions, mappable alloreactive CD4+ clones averaged about 64% Treg-derived, against around 28% in controls. The suppressive capacity of proliferating Tregs from siplizumab cultures remained unconfirmed.

Comment on this clone: Its antigen is not identified.

Only in-frame clones appear in the TCRdb table, and some are missing; sequencing was by immunoSEQ multiplex PCR. Of several thousand clones listed, about two fifths are singletons. CDR1 and CDR2 (germline): SGHTA, FQGTGA. Trimming pared 2 bases from V and 5 bases from J, leaving 7 bases between. The CDR3 runs to 12 residues. The authors cocultured the mixed lymphocyte reaction cells at 37 degrees C for about 6 days. Responder PBMCs received a CFSE label and stimulator PBMCs a Violet Dye label, and the cells were mixed 1:1. Sequenced material: CFSE-low (dividing) CD8+ T cells sorted from an allogeneic mixed lymphocyte reaction. The sequence was obtained from a human donor in good health; the cells came from an allogeneic mixed lymphocyte reaction. The chain is built from TRBV7-3 and TRBJ2-7; TRBD2 is a possible D gene (5 bases). The CDR3, as DNA: TGTGCCAGCAGCTTAGCGGGCCACGAGCAGTACTTC. Amino acid sequence: CASSLAGHEQYF.